A selection of T cell receptor beta chains follows, all from one sample in a study of T-cell memory formation after mild COVID-19. TCRdb re-called the 5' RACE reads with MiXCR, one entry per CDR3 protein. The sample contains fewer than 600,000 distinct CDR3 sequences, roughly 20% of which appear only once. Sequencing input: PBMCs or a T cell subset sorted from them (not recorded which). These receptors all stem from an adult woman who had mild COVID-19 (a few samples of this study predate the infection). Cell type and time point are not known. Both conserved end residues are part of each CDR3. Fields, in order: V gene, CDR3 length, J gene, D gene, clone size, CDR3 protein, CDR3 DNA. D genes are given only for firm matches. The size field is filled for only some rows; it gives once, few, many or a size class.

TRBV7-2,16,TRBJ1-5,NA,few,CASSPSPGTVVQPQHF,TGTGCCAGCAGCCCATCACCGGGGACCGTAGTACAGCCCCAGCATTTT
TRBV25-1,14,TRBJ2-7,NA,NA,CASSVGTLPYEQYF,TGTGCCAGCAGTGTGGGGACACTGCCGTACGAGCAGTACTTC
TRBV6-1,13,TRBJ2-7,NA,NA,CAAGLPGPYEQYF,TGTGCCGCGGGCCTCCCTGGACCGTACGAGCAGTACTTC
TRBV20-1,19,TRBJ2-1,TRBD2,few,CSARGYGTSGAKERNEQFF,TGCAGTGCTAGAGGCTATGGGACTAGCGGAGCTAAGGAAAGGAATGAGCAGTTCTTC
TRBV24-1,15,TRBJ2-5,NA,NA,CATSDARAYQETQYF,TGTGCCACCAGTGATGCTAGAGCATACCAAGAGACCCAGTACTTC
TRBV10-3,12,TRBJ2-3,NA,few,CAISELADTQYF,TGTGCCATCAGTGAGTTGGCAGATACGCAGTATTTT
TRBV28,16,TRBJ2-2,NA,NA,CASSLYPRGYTGELFF,TGTGCCAGCAGTTTATATCCAAGGGGATACACCGGGGAGCTGTTTTTT
TRBV5-1,14,TRBJ1-2,NA,NA,CASSLSPASYGYSF,TGCGCCAGCAGCTTGAGTCCGGCCAGCTATGGCTACTCCTTC
TRBV5-1,13,TRBJ2-5,NA,NA,CASSWAGPETQYF,TGCGCCAGCAGCTGGGCGGGGCCAGAGACCCAGTACTTC
TRBV12-3/TRBV12-4,13,TRBJ2-7,NA,few,CASSMTAAYEQYF,TGTGCCAGCAGTATGACAGCAGCCTACGAGCAGTACTTC
TRBV5-4,11,TRBJ1-1,NA,NA,CASVKGSEAFF,TGTGCCAGCGTAAAGGGGTCTGAAGCTTTCTTT
TRBV5-1,15,TRBJ1-5,NA,NA,CASSLEGSFGQPQHF,TGCGCCAGCAGCTTGGAGGGTAGTTTCGGACAGCCCCAGCATTTT
TRBV12-3/TRBV12-4,15,TRBJ2-7,NA,NA,CASSFGRALTYEQYF,TGTGCCAGCAGTTTCGGTAGGGCCCTAACCTACGAGCAGTACTTC
TRBV6-1,16,TRBJ1-4,TRBD1,NA,CASREDRGRPSEKLFF,TGTGCCAGCAGGGAAGACAGGGGCCGGCCTAGTGAAAAACTGTTTTTT
TRBV5-1,14,TRBJ2-3,NA,NA,CASSLQGQVDTQYF,TGCGCCAGCAGCTTGCAGGGCCAGGTAGATACGCAGTATTTT
TRBV2,11,TRBJ1-4,NA,NA,CASSYNEKLFF,TGTGCCAGCAGTTACAATGAAAAACTGTTTTTT
TRBV9,12,TRBJ1-2,NA,NA,CASSQARGGYTF,TGTGCCAGCAGCCAAGCGAGGGGAGGCTACACCTTC
TRBV7-2,16,TRBJ2-6,NA,few,CASSLTVLSGANVLTF,TGTGCCAGCAGCTTAACGGTTTTGTCTGGGGCCAACGTCCTGACTTTC
TRBV12-3/TRBV12-4,16,TRBJ2-5,TRBD2,NA,CASSSSLAGDQETQYF,TGTGCCAGCAGTTCCTCACTAGCGGGGGACCAAGAGACCCAGTACTTC
TRBV7-6,14,TRBJ2-7,TRBD2,NA,CASSPQAGGREQYF,TGTGCCAGCAGCCCACAAGCGGGGGGGCGTGAGCAGTACTTC
TRBV12-3/TRBV12-4,15,TRBJ2-5,TRBD1,NA,CASSPGQAYQETQYF,TGTGCCAGCAGCCCGGGACAGGCCTACCAAGAGACCCAGTACTTC
TRBV12-3/TRBV12-4,14,TRBJ2-3,NA,few,CASARGGSKDTQYF,TGTGCCAGCGCTAGGGGTGGGTCGAAAGATACGCAGTATTTT
TRBV7-9,14,TRBJ2-7,NA,many,CASSLQESSYEQYF,TGTGCCAGCAGCTTACAGGAGAGCTCCTACGAGCAGTACTTC
TRBV14,13,TRBJ1-1,NA,few,CASSQAARVGKFF,TGTGCCAGCAGCCAAGCCGCCCGAGTTGGAAAATTCTTT
TRBV7-2,17,TRBJ1-1,NA,NA,CASSQPLTGPKRTEAFF,TGTGCCAGCAGCCAACCTTTAACAGGGCCCAAGCGCACTGAAGCTTTCTTT
TRBV6-1,13,TRBJ1-1,NA,NA,CASSVRGNTEAFF,TGTGCCAGCAGTGTCCGGGGGAACACTGAAGCTTTCTTT
TRBV30,17,TRBJ1-3,TRBD1,NA,CAWSVRDSFFSGNTIYF,TGTGCCTGGAGTGTCAGGGACAGCTTCTTCTCTGGAAACACCATATATTTT
TRBV13,14,TRBJ1-1,TRBD1,NA,CASSPGTDHTEAFF,TGTGCCAGCAGCCCCGGGACAGACCACACTGAAGCTTTCTTT
TRBV24-1,12,TRBJ2-7,NA,few,CATSAKGREQYF,TGTGCCACCAGTGCAAAGGGACGGGAGCAGTACTTC
TRBV9,15,TRBJ2-3,NA,few,CASSTRQLVTDTQYF,TGTGCCAGCAGCACACGCCAGTTGGTAACAGATACGCAGTATTTT
TRBV27,16,TRBJ2-4,NA,NA,CASSRRPILAKNIQYF,TGTGCCAGCAGTAGAAGACCGATACTAGCCAAAAACATTCAGTACTTC
TRBV20-1,14,TRBJ2-2,NA,NA,CSATLGGNTGELFF,TGCAGTGCTACTCTAGGGGGTAACACCGGGGAGCTGTTTTTT
TRBV10-3,15,TRBJ2-7,NA,NA,CAISSQGPLSGEQYF,TGTGCCATCAGTTCACAGGGACCGCTTTCTGGCGAGCAGTACTTC
TRBV2,15,TRBJ2-2,TRBD2,few,CASSRLAMNTGELFF,TGTGCCAGCAGCCGACTAGCAATGAACACCGGGGAGCTGTTTTTT
TRBV2,15,TRBJ2-1,TRBD2,few,CASSKASGSYNEQFF,TGTGCCAGCAGTAAGGCTAGCGGCTCCTACAATGAGCAGTTCTTC
TRBV29-1,14,TRBJ2-7,NA,few,CSVSGHGSSYEQYF,TGCAGCGTATCGGGACACGGGAGCTCCTACGAGCAGTACTTC
TRBV30,11,TRBJ1-1,NA,few,CAWSVEPEAFF,TGTGCCTGGAGTGTAGAGCCTGAAGCTTTCTTT
TRBV10-3,14,TRBJ1-1,NA,NA,CAIRPTGSGTEAFF,TGTGCCATCAGACCTACAGGTAGCGGCACTGAAGCTTTCTTT
TRBV5-4,13,TRBJ2-3,NA,few,CASSGEQGDTQYF,TGTGCCAGCAGCGGGGAGCAGGGAGATACGCAGTATTTT
TRBV24-1,16,TRBJ2-1,NA,many,CATSDFGRASYNEQFF,TGTGCCACCAGTGATTTTGGCAGGGCTAGCTACAATGAGCAGTTCTTC
TRBV27,18,TRBJ2-3,NA,NA,CASTPRPKTTGSTDTQYF,TGTGCCAGCACCCCCCGTCCCAAAACTACAGGGAGCACAGATACGCAGTATTTT
TRBV5-6,14,TRBJ1-6,TRBD1,NA,CASSPGQGFSPLHF,TGTGCCAGCAGCCCGGGACAGGGCTTTTCACCCCTCCACTTT
TRBV25-1,14,TRBJ2-7,TRBD1,NA,CASATRGQGDEQYF,TGTGCCAGCGCTACCAGGGGACAGGGAGACGAGCAGTACTTC
TRBV7-3,14,TRBJ1-1,TRBD1,few,CASSLGTGTAEAFF,TGTGCCAGCAGCTTAGGGACAGGGACGGCTGAAGCTTTCTTT
TRBV6-6,19,TRBJ1-5,NA,NA,CASSPPLERGPYSNQPQHF,TGTGCCAGCAGTCCCCCTTTGGAGCGGGGACCGTATAGCAATCAGCCCCAGCATTTT
TRBV9,17,TRBJ2-1,TRBD2,NA,CASSVGLGGSRYNEQFF,TGTGCCAGCAGCGTAGGTCTGGGCGGGAGCAGGTACAATGAGCAGTTCTTC
TRBV27,12,TRBJ1-6,NA,NA,CASSFFNSPLHF,TGTGCCAGCAGTTTCTTTAATTCACCCCTCCACTTT
TRBV14,15,TRBJ1-2,NA,NA,CASSQTTGANYGYTF,TGTGCCAGCAGCCAGACGACAGGAGCTAACTATGGCTACACCTTC
TRBV7-9,13,TRBJ1-1,NA,NA,CASSLSQATEAFF,TGTGCCAGCAGCTTGTCCCAGGCCACTGAAGCTTTCTTT
TRBV27,18,TRBJ1-5,TRBD1,few,CASSDTGGSVYSNQPQHF,TGTGCCAGCAGCGACACAGGGGGCTCGGTTTATAGCAATCAGCCCCAGCATTTT
TRBV13,15,TRBJ1-2,TRBD1,NA,CASSPISDRGYGYTF,TGTGCCAGCAGCCCAATCTCGGACAGGGGCTATGGCTACACCTTC
TRBV14,13,TRBJ2-2,NA,few,CASSQGLYGELFF,TGTGCCAGCAGCCAGGGGCTTTATGGGGAGCTGTTTTTT